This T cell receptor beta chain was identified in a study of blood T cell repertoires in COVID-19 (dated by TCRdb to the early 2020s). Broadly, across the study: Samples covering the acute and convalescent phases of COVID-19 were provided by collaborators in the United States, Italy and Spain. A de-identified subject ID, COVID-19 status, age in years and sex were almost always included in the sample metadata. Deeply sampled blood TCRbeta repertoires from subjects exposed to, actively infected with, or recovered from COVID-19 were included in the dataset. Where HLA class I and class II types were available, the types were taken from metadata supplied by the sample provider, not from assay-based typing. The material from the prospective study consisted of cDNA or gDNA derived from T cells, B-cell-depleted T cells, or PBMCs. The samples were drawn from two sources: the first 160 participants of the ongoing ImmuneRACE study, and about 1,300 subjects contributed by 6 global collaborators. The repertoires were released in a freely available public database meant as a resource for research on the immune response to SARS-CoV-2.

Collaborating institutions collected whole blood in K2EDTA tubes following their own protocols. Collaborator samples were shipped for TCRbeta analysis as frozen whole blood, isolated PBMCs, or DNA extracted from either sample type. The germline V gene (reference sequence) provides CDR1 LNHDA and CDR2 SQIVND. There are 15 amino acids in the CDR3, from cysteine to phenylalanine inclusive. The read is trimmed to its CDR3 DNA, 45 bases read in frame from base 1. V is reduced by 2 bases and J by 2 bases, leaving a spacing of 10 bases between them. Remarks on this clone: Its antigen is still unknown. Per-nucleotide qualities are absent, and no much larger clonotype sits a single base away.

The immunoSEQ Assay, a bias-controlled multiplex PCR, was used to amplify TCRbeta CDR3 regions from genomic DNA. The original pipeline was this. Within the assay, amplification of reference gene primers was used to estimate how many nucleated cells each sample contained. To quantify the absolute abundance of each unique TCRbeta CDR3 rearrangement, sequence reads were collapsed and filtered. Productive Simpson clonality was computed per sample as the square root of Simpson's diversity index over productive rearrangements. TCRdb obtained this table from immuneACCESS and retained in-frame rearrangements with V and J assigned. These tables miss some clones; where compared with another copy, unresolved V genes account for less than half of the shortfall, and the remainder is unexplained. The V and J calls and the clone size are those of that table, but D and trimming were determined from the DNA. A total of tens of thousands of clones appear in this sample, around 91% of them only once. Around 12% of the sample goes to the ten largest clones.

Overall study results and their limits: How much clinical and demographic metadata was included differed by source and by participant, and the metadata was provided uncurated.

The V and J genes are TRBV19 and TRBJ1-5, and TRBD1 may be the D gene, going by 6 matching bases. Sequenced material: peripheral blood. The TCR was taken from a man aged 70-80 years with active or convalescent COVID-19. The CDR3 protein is CASSITGLGNQPQHF. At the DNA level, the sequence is TGTGCCAGTAGTATAACAGGGTTGGGCAATCAGCCCCAGCATTTT.